This is a list of T cell receptor beta chains from one sample in a study of blood T cell repertoires in COVID-19. Measured with immunoSEQ multiplex PCR; TCRdb has only the in-frame clones, and not every one. The sample consists of roughly 230,000 clones, around 83% of them appearing once. The sequencing sample was made of PBMCs or T cells enriched from blood (not recorded which). The receptors were gathered from a woman between 50 and 59 years old who had been exposed to COVID-19. The CDR3 runs from the conserved cysteine through the conserved F or W. The D gene is left open where the match is weak. Clone size, where shown, is once, few, many, or a class for clones that have expanded.

CDR3aa | CDR3nt | j_gene | v_gene | d_gene | abundance
CASSQDGTPTDTQYF | TGCGCCAGCAGCCAAGATGGGACTCCCACAGATACGCAGTATTTT | TRBJ2-3 | TRBV4-1 | . | once
CASSLGTDQETQYF | TGTGCCAGCTCCCTCGGGACAGACCAAGAGACCCAGTACTTC | TRBJ2-5 | TRBV18 | TRBD1 | .
CASSNRDSSDTQYF | TGTGCCAGCAGCAATCGGGACAGCTCAGATACGCAGTATTTT | TRBJ2-3 | TRBV21-1 | . | .
CASSQRLAGNTGELFF | TGTGCCAGCAGCCAAAGACTAGCGGGGAACACCGGGGAGCTGTTTTTT | TRBJ2-2 | TRBV4-2 | TRBD2 | .
CASSLKGITEAFF | TGTGCCAGCAGCTTAAAGGGGATCACTGAAGCTTTCTTT | TRBJ1-1 | TRBV7-8 | . | .
CASSYSLREESYEQYF | TGTGCCAGCAGTTACTCCCTGCGGGAGGAGTCCTACGAGCAGTACTTC | TRBJ2-7 | TRBV6-2/TRBV6-3 | TRBD2 | once
CASSLSTSDTQYF | TGTGCCAGCAGCTTGTCGACTTCAGATACGCAGTATTTT | TRBJ2-3 | TRBV5-4 | . | few
CSVGEWARGGAREQYF | TGCAGCGTTGGTGAGTGGGCACGCGGGGGGGCCCGGGAGCAGTACTTC | TRBJ2-7 | TRBV29-1 | TRBD2 | .
CAIGEGQATEAFF | TGTGCCATCGGAGAGGGACAGGCCACTGAAGCTTTCTTT | TRBJ1-1 | TRBV10-3 | TRBD1 | .
CASSTTGTAGNQPQHF | TGTGCCAGCAGTACCACCGGGACAGCAGGCAATCAGCCCCAGCATTTT | TRBJ1-5 | TRBV7-9 | TRBD1 | .
CAISPGTGGETQYF | TGTGCCATCAGTCCCGGGACAGGGGGAGAGACCCAGTACTTC | TRBJ2-5 | TRBV10-3 | TRBD1 | .
CASSQEWPPTADTQYF | TGCGCCAGCAGCCAAGAATGGCCACCAACAGCAGATACGCAGTATTTT | TRBJ2-3 | TRBV4-1 | . | .
CASSQDWGQEQFF | TGCGCCAGCAGCCAAGATTGGGGGCAGGAGCAGTTCTTC | TRBJ2-1 | TRBV4-3 | . | .
CSVSDRPDQPQHF | TGCAGCGTTTCAGACAGGCCGGATCAGCCCCAGCATTTT | TRBJ1-5 | TRBV29-1 | . | .
CASSLGLGQGGTEAFF | TGTGCCAGCAGCTTGGGCCTTGGACAGGGGGGGACTGAAGCTTTCTTT | TRBJ1-1 | TRBV7-6 | TRBD1 | .
CASSQITGGRTEAFF | TGTGCCAGCAGCCAGATCACAGGGGGACGGACTGAAGCTTTCTTT | TRBJ1-1 | TRBV14 | TRBD1 | .
CASSLSGLSGNTIYF | TGTGCCAGCAGCTTAAGCGGGCTCTCTGGAAACACCATATATTTT | TRBJ1-3 | TRBV13 | . | .
CASRTTSGGTSSYNEQFF | TGTGCCAGCAGGACCACTAGCGGGGGGACGAGCTCCTACAATGAGCAGTTCTTC | TRBJ2-1 | TRBV7-2 | TRBD2 | .
CASSDNPGTEAFF | TGTGCCAGCTCAGACAACCCAGGCACTGAAGCTTTCTTT | TRBJ1-1 | TRBV18 | . | .
CASSRTGGMNVHTQYF | TGTGCCAGCAGTCGGACAGGGGGGATGAACGTACATACGCAGTATTTT | TRBJ2-3 | TRBV6-2/TRBV6-3 | TRBD1 | .
CASSSLMIGRTYNSPLHF | TGTGCCAGCAGTTCCCTTATGATAGGGAGGACCTATAATTCACCCCTCCACTTT | TRBJ1-6 | TRBV27 | . | .
CAISESIGGETQYF | TGTGCCATCAGTGAGTCGATTGGGGGGGAGACCCAGTACTTC | TRBJ2-5 | TRBV10-3 | . | .
CASGLSSLSSWTGFGYTF | TGTGCTAGTGGCCTTTCCTCTCTCTCCTCTTGGACAGGTTTCGGCTACACCTTC | TRBJ1-2 | TRBV12-5 | TRBD1 | .
CASSEGSSSYQPQHF | TGTGCCAGCAGTGAAGGTTCTTCTTCTTATCAGCCCCAGCATTTT | TRBJ1-5 | TRBV6-1 | . | .
CASSRPLDRGYQYF | TGTGCCAGCAGCCGGCCTCTCGACAGGGGATATCAGTACTTC | TRBJ2-7 | TRBV28 | TRBD1 | .
CASSHWQGGKETQYF | TGTGCCAGCAGTCACTGGCAAGGGGGAAAAGAGACCCAGTACTTC | TRBJ2-5 | TRBV3-1/TRBV3-2 | . | .
CASSYSTTGELFF | TGTGCCAGCAGTTACTCTACCACCGGGGAGCTGTTTTTT | TRBJ2-2 | TRBV27 | . | .
CASSPRRGNTEAFF | TGTGCCAGCAGTCCCCGCAGAGGGAACACTGAAGCTTTCTTT | TRBJ1-1 | TRBV27 | . | .
CASSYTGGTFF | TGTGCCAGCAGTTATACAGGCGGAACTTTCTTT | TRBJ1-1 | TRBV6-5 | . | .
CASSESRGASVGTQYF | TGCGCCAGCAGTGAGTCGCGGGGGGCCAGCGTGGGGACCCAGTACTTC | TRBJ2-5 | TRBV10-1 | TRBD2 | once
CASSDDLGGTNYGYTF | TGTGCCAGCAGCGACGATCTGGGGGGGACTAACTATGGCTACACCTTC | TRBJ1-2 | TRBV5-4 | . | .
CASSFGRGETQYF | TGCGCCAGCAGCTTTGGAAGGGGGGAGACCCAGTACTTC | TRBJ2-5 | TRBV5-1 | . | once
CASSLYGGAGETQYF | TGCGCCAGCAGCTTGTACGGGGGGGCAGGAGAGACCCAGTACTTC | TRBJ2-5 | TRBV5-1 | TRBD2 | .
CASSSNTGNTEAFF | TGCGCCAGCAGCAGCAACACAGGGAACACTGAAGCTTTCTTT | TRBJ1-1 | TRBV5-1 | . | .
CASSIRGWTNEKLFF | TGCGCCAGCAGCATCCGGGGGTGGACTAATGAAAAACTGTTTTTT | TRBJ1-4 | TRBV5-1 | . | once
CASSQPGQSKTF | TGTGCCAGCAGCCAGCCCGGACAGTCTAAAACCTTC | TRBJ1-2 | TRBV3-1/TRBV3-2 | . | few
CASSPIGQGKGYTF | TGTGCCAGCAGCCCTATTGGACAGGGAAAGGGCTACACCTTC | TRBJ1-2 | TRBV3-1/TRBV3-2 | TRBD1 | .
CASSEHGNYGYTF | TGTGCCAGCAGTGAACACGGGAACTATGGCTACACCTTC | TRBJ1-2 | TRBV6-1 | . | .
CASSLVGDRAAQPYGYTF | TGTGCCAGCAGCTTAGTAGGGGACAGGGCTGCTCAACCTTATGGCTACACCTTC | TRBJ1-2 | TRBV7-8 | TRBD1 | .
CATLTGSEAFF | TGTGCCACCTTGACAGGGTCTGAAGCTTTCTTT | TRBJ1-1 | TRBV6-5 | TRBD1 | .
CASSDRGLYEQYF | TGTGCCAGCAGTGACAGGGGGCTTTACGAGCAGTACTTC | TRBJ2-7 | TRBV28 | TRBD1 | .
CASSQDRQGERGDTQYF | TGCGCCAGCAGCCAAGATCGACAGGGGGAGCGGGGAGATACGCAGTATTTT | TRBJ2-3 | TRBV4-3 | TRBD1 | .
CASSSGGALNEKLFF | TGTGCCAGCAGCAGTGGGGGGGCACTAAATGAAAAACTGTTTTTT | TRBJ1-4 | TRBV9 | . | .
CASSHRQGRAF | TGTGCCAGCAGTCACCGACAGGGGAGAGCCTTC | TRBJ1-2 | TRBV12-3/TRBV12-4 | TRBD1 | .
CATSREGQGNYGYTF | TGTGCCACCAGCAGGGAGGGACAGGGTAACTATGGCTACACCTTC | TRBJ1-2 | TRBV15 | TRBD1 | .
CASSLPTGTSGAYEQFF | TGTGCCAGCAGTCTTCCCACTGGGACTAGCGGGGCCTATGAGCAGTTCTTC | TRBJ2-1 | TRBV28 | TRBD2 | .
CASSGGPVSGYTF | TGTGCCAGCAGTGGGGGCCCAGTGAGTGGCTACACCTTC | TRBJ1-2 | TRBV6-2/TRBV6-3 | . | .
CASSLVRQGHYNQPQHF | TGTGCCAGCAGTTTAGTTCGGCAGGGACACTACAATCAGCCCCAGCATTTT | TRBJ1-5 | TRBV28 | . | .
CATSSGATYNEQFF | TGTGCCACCTCCAGCGGGGCAACCTACAATGAGCAGTTCTTC | TRBJ2-1 | TRBV15 | TRBD2 | .
CASSVADRGGITEAFF | TGTGCCAGCAGCGTAGCAGACAGGGGTGGAATCACTGAAGCTTTCTTT | TRBJ1-1 | TRBV9 | TRBD1 | .
CASSRAGGSLETQYF | TGTGCCAGCAGTAGAGCGGGGGGGAGCTTGGAGACCCAGTACTTC | TRBJ2-5 | TRBV28 | TRBD2 | once
CASSLFPENTEAFF | TGTGCCAGCAGCTTGTTTCCAGAGAACACTGAAGCTTTCTTT | TRBJ1-1 | TRBV5-6 | . | .
CATSDFRGGDNEQFF | TGTGCCACCAGTGATTTTAGGGGGGGTGACAATGAGCAGTTCTTC | TRBJ2-1 | TRBV24-1 | . | .
CAVRGGVANTEAFF | TGTGCGGTGCGGGGGGGGGTAGCGAACACTGAAGCTTTCTTT | TRBJ1-1 | TRBV10-3 | . | .